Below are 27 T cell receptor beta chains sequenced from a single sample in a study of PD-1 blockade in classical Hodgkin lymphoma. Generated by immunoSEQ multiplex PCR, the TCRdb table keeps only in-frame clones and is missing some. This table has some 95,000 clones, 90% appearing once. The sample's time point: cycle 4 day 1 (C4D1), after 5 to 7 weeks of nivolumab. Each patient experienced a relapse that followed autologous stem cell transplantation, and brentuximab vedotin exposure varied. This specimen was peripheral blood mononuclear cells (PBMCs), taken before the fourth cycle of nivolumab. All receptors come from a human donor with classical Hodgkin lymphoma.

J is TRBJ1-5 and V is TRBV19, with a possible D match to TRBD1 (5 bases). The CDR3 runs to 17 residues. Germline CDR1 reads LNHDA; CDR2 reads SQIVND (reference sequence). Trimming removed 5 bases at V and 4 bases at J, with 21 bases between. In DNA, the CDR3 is TGTGCCAGTAGTTCCGGGGCCGGGACGCTTCTTAATCAGCCCCAGCATTTT. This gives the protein CASSSGAGTLLNQPQHF.

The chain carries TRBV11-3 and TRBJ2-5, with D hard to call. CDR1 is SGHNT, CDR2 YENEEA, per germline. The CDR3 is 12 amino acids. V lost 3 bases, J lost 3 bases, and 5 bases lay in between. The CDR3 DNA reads TGTGCCAGCAGCTTTAGGGAAGAGACCCAGTACTTC. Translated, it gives CASSFREETQYF. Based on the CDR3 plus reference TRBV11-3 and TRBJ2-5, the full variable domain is EAGVVQSPRYKIIEKKQPVAFWCNPISGHNTLYWYLQNLGQGPELLIRYENEEAVDDSQLPKDRFSAERLKGVDSTLKIQPAELGDSAVYLCASSFREETQYFGPGTRLLVL.

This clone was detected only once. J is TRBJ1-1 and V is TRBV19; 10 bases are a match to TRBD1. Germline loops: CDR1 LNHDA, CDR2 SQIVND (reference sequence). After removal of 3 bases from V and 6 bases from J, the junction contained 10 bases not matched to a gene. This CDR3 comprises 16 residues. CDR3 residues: CASSMGTGVIVAEAFF. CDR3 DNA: TGTGCCAGTAGTATGGGGACAGGGGTGATTGTGGCTGAAGCTTTCTTT.

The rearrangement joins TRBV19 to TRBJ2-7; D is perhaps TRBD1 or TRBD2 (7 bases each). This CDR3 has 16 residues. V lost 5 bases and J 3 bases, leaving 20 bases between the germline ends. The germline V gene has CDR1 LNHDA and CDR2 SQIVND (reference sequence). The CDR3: CASSPRGRGQDYEQYF. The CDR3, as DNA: TGTGCCAGTAGTCCCAGGGGGAGGGGGCAGGACTACGAGCAGTACTTC.

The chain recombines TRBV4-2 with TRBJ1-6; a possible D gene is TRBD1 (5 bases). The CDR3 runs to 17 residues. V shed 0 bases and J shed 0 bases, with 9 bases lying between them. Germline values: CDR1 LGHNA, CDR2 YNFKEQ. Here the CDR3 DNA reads TGTGCCAGCAGCCAAGATCTGGGGGGCTCCTATAATTCACCCCTCCACTTT. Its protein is CASSQDLGGSYNSPLHF.

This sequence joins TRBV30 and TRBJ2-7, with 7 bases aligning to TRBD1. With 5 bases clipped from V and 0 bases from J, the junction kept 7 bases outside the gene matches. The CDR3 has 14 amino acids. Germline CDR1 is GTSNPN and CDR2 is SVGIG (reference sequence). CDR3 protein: CAWERQGYSYEQYF. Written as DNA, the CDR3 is TGTGCCTGGGAGCGACAGGGTTACTCCTACGAGCAGTACTTC.

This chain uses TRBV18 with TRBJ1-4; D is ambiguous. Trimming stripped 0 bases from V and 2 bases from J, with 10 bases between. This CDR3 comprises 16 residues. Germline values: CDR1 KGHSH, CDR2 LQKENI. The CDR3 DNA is TGTGCCAGCTCACCACCTGGATGGAGGACTAATGAAAAACTGTTTTTT. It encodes CASSPPGWRTNEKLFF.

The CDR3 nucleotides are TGTGCCAGCAGACCTCCCGACAGACCGAACACTGAAGCTTTCTTT. It translates to CASRPPDRPNTEAFF. This chain links TRBV5-4 with TRBJ1-1; possible D gene TRBD1, 5 bases. Trimming took off 5 bases at V and 1 base at J, with 15 bases between the two ends. Germline lookup yields CDR1 SGHNT and CDR2 YYREEE (reference sequence). The CDR3 has 15 amino acids. Together with reference TRBV5-4 and TRBJ1-1, the CDR3 gives the full variable domain: ETGVTQSPTHLIKTRGQQVTLRCSSQSGHNTVSWYQQALGQGPQFIFQYYREEENGRGNFPPRFSGLQFPNYSSELNVNALELDDSALYLCASRPPDRPNTEAFFGQGTRLTVV.

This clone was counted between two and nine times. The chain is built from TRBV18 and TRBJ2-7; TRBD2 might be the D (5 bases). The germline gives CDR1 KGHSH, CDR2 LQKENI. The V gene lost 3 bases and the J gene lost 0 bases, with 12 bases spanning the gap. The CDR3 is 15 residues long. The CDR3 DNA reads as TGTGCCAGCTCACCGTCGGGGTTAACCTCCTACGAGCAGTACTTC. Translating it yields CASSPSGLTSYEQYF.

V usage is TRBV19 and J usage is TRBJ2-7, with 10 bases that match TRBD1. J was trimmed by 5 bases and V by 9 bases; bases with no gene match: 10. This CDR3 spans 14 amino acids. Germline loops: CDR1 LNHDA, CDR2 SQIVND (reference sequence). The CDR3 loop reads CASALGQGPHEQYF. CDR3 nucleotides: TGTGCCAGCGCATTGGGACAGGGGCCCCACGAGCAGTACTTC.

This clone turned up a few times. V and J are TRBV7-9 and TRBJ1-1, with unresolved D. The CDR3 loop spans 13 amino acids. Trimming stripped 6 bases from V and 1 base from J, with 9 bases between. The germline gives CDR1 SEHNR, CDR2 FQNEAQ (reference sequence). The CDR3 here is CASRHRQNTEAFF. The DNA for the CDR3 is TGTGCCAGCAGGCACCGGCAGAACACTGAAGCTTTCTTT.

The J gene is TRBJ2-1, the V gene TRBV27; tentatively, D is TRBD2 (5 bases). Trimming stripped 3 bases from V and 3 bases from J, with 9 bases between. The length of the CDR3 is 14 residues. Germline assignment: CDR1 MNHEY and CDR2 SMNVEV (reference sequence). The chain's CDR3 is CASSFYGDYNEQFF. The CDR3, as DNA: TGTGCCAGCAGTTTTTACGGGGACTACAATGAGCAGTTCTTC.

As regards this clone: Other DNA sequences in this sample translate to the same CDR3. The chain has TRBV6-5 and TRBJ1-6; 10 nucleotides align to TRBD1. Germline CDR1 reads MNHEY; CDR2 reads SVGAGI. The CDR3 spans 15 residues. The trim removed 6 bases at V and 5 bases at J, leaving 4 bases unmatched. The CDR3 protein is CASSPGTGDNSPLHF. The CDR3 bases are TGTGCCAGCAGCCCCGGGACAGGGGATAATTCACCCCTCCACTTT.

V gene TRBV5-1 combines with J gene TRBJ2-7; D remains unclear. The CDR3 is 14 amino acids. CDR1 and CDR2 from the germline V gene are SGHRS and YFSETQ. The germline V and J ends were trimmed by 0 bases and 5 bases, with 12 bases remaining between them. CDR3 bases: TGCGCCAGCAGCTTGGGACTGGGTTGGGACGAGCAGTACTTC. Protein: CASSLGLGWDEQYF.

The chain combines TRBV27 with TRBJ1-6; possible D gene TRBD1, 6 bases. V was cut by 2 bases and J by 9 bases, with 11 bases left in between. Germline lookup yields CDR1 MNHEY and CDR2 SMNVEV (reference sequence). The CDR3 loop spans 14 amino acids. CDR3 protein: CASSLRGQGSPLHF. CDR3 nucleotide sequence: TGTGCCAGCAGTTTACGGGGGCAGGGTTCACCCCTCCACTTT.

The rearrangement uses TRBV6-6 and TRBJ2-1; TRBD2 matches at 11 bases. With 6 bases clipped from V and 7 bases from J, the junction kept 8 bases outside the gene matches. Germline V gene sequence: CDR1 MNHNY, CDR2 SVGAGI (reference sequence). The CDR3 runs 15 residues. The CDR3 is CASRPRLAGKNEQFF. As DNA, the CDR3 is TGTGCCAGCAGGCCACGACTAGCGGGGAAAAATGAGCAGTTCTTC.

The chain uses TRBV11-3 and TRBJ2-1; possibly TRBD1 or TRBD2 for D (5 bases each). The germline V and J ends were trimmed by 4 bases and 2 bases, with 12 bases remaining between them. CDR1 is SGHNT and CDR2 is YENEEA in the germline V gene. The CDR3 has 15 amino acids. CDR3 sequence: CASSSGTTAYNEQFF. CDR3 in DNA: TGTGCCAGCAGCTCCGGGACGACAGCCTACAATGAGCAGTTCTTC.

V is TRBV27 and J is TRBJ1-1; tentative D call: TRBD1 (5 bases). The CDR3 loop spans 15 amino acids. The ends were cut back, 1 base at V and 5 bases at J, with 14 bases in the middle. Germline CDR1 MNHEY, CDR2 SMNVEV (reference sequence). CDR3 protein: CASSLFAQGGTEAFF. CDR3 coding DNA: TGTGCCAGCAGTTTATTTGCCCAGGGCGGGACTGAAGCTTTCTTT.

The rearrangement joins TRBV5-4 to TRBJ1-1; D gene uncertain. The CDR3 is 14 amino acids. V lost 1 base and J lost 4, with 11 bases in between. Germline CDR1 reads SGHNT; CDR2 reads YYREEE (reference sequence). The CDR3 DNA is TGTGCCAGCAGCTTGAAGGGAGGAGGCACTGAAGCTTTCTTT. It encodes CASSLKGGGTEAFF.

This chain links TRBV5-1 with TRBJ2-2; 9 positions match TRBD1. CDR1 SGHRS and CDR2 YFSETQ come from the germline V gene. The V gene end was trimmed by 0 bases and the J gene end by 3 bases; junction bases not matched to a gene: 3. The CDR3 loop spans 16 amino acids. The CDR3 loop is CASSLGQGVYTGELFF. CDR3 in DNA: TGCGCCAGCAGCTTGGGACAGGGGGTATACACCGGGGAGCTGTTTTTT.

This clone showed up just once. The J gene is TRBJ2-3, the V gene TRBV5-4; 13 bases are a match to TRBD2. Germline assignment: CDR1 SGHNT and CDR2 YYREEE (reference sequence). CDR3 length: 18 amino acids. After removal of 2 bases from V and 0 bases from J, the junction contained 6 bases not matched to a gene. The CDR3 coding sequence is TGTGCCAGCAGCTTCGGACTAGCGGGGGCTACCAGCACAGATACGCAGTATTTT. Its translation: CASSFGLAGATSTDTQYF.

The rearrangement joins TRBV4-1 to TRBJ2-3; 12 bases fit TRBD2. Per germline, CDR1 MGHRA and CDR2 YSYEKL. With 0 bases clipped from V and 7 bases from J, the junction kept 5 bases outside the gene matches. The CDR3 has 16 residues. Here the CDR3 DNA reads TGCGCCAGCAGCCAAGAGTCTAGCGGGGGGGCCAATACGCAGTATTTT. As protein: CASSQESSGGANTQYF.

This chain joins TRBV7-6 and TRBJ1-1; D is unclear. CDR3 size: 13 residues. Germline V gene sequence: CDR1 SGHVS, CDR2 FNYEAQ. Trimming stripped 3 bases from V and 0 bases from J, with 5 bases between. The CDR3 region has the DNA TGTGCCAGCAGCTTGTCCATGAACACTGAAGCTTTCTTT. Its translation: CASSLSMNTEAFF.

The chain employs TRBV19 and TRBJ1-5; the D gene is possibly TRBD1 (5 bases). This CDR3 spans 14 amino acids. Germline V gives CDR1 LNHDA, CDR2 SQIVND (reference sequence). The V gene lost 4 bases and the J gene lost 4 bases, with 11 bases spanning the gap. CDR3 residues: CASSTTGSNQPQHF. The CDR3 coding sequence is TGTGCCAGTAGTACCACAGGCTCAAATCAGCCCCAGCATTTT. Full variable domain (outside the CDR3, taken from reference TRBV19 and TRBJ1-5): DGGITQSPKYLFRKEGQNVTLSCEQNLNHDAMYWYRQDPGQGLRLIYYSQIVNDFQKGDIAEGYSVSREKKESFPLTVTSAQKNPTAFYLCASSTTGSNQPQHFGDGTRLSIL.

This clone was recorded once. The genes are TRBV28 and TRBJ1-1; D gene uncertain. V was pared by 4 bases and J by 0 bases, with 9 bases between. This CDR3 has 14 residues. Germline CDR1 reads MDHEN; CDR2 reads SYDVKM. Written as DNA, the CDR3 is TGTGCCAGCAGTTCCCCTGGGGTGAACACTGAAGCTTTCTTT. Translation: CASSSPGVNTEAFF.

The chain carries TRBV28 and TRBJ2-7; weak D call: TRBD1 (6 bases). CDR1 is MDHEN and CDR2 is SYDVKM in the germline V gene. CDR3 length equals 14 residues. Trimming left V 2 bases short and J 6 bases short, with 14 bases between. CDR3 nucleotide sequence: TGTGCCAGCAGTTTAAGACAGGTTGGGGCCGAGCAGTACTTC. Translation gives CASSLRQVGAEQYF. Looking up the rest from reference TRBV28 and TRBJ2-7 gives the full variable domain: DVKVTQSSRYLVKRTGEKVFLECVQDMDHENMFWYRQDPGLGLRLIYFSYDVKMKEKGDIPEGYSVSREKKERFSLILESASTNQTSMYLCASSLRQVGAEQYFGPGTRLTVT.

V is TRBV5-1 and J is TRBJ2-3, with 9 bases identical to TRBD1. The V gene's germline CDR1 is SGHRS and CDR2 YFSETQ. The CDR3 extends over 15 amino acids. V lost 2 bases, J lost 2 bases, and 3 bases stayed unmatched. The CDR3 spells CASSLTGGNTDTQYF. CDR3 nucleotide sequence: TGCGCCAGCAGCTTAACAGGGGGCAACACAGATACGCAGTATTTT.